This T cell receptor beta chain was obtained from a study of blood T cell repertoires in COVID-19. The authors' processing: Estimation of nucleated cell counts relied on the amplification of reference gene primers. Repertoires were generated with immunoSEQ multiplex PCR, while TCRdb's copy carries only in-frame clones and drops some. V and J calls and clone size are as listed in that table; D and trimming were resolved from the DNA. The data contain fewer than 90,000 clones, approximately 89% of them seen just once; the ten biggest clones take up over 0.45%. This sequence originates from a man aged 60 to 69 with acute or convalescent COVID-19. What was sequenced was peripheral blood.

Here the CDR3 reads CTSSQDLGRSSYNEQFF. In DNA, the CDR3 is TGCACCAGCAGCCAAGATCTAGGGAGAAGCTCCTACAATGAGCAGTTCTTC. This chain connects TRBV1 to TRBJ2-1; TRBD2 is taken as the D call from the table, unchecked against the DNA. TRBV1 is termed a pseudogene. CDR3 length: 17 amino acids.